A single sample is the source of the 13 T cell receptor beta chains below, sequenced in a study of T-cell memory formation after mild COVID-19. TCRdb re-called the 5' RACE reads through MiXCR, storing one row per CDR3 protein. Of a few hundred thousand distinct CDR3 sequences in the sample, approximately 30% were seen once. The sequenced sample consisted of PBMCs or a T cell subset sorted from them (not recorded which). The source of these receptors is an adult woman who had mild COVID-19 (a few samples of this study predate the infection). Cell type and time point are not known.

The table lists this clonotype with a few counts. The chain joins TRBV25-1 to TRBJ2-1; D may be TRBD1 (5 bases). This CDR3 is 15 amino acids long. Germline V lookup: CDR1 MGHDK, CDR2 SYGVNS. Trimming took 1 base from V and 5 from J, leaving 12 bases between them. This CDR3 reads CASSESRGINNEQFF. CDR3 nucleotide sequence: TGTGCCAGCAGTGAATCTAGGGGTATTAACAATGAGCAGTTCTTC.

The V gene is TRBV9, the J gene TRBJ1-2, with no clear D. The CDR3 has 16 amino acids. V lost 0 bases and J 6 bases, leaving 18 bases between the germline ends. Germline CDR1 reads SGDLS; CDR2 reads YYNGEE. The DNA of the CDR3 is TGTGCCAGCAGCGTAGCTATGATAGGCGGGGTGAATGGCTACACCTTC. This codes for CASSVAMIGGVNGYTF.

The chain joins TRBV20-1 to TRBJ2-2; tentative D call: TRBD1 (5 bases). This CDR3 has 18 residues. Trimming left V 1 base short and J 0 bases short, with 18 bases between. Germline V gives CDR1 DFQATT, CDR2 SNEGSKA (reference sequence). CDR3 nucleotide sequence: TGCAGTGCTAGAGCCTACGACAGTATATACGCGAACACCGGGGAGCTGTTTTTT. Protein product: CSARAYDSIYANTGELFF.

The CDR3: CASSFGTGGIKGYTF. CDR3 coding DNA: TGTGCCAGCAGCTTCGGGACAGGGGGCATTAAAGGCTACACCTTC. The chain combines TRBV11-2 with TRBJ1-2, with 12 bases fitting TRBD1. This CDR3 comprises 15 residues. The V gene end was trimmed by 3 bases and the J gene end by 8 bases; junction bases not matched to a gene: 7. Looked up from germline, CDR1 is SGHAT and CDR2 is FQNNGV. The full variable domain, in which reference TRBV11-2 and TRBJ1-2 provide the parts outside the CDR3, is EAGVAQSPRYKIIEKRQSVAFWCNPISGHATLYWYQQILGQGPKLLIQFQNNGVVDDSQLPKDRFSAERLKGVDSTLKIQPAKLEDSAVYLCASSFGTGGIKGYTFGSGTRLTVV.

This chain links TRBV12-3 or TRBV12-4 with TRBJ2-1, with a possible D match to TRBD2 (7 bases). CDR3 length: 13 residues. The V and J ends lost 6 bases and 10 bases respectively, with 16 bases between them. CDR3 sequence (DNA): TGTGCCAGCAGAAGGGGGGGCCAGGAGGAGCAGTTCTTC. Encoded protein: CASRRGGQEEQFF.

This clonotype was counted between two and nine times. This sequence joins TRBV12-3 or TRBV12-4 and TRBJ1-5; D perhaps matches TRBD1 (5 bases). The CDR3 has 15 amino acids. V was cut by 4 bases and J by 2 bases, with 12 bases left in between. The CDR3 loop reads CASSSGERGNQPQHF. The CDR3 region has the DNA TGTGCCAGCAGTTCGGGGGAAAGGGGCAATCAGCCCCAGCATTTT.

This clonotype was seen only a few times. The genes are TRBV10-3 and TRBJ2-3, with 11 bases matching TRBD1. Trimming cost V 7 bases and J 4 bases; bases outside gene matches: 7. CDR1 ENHRY and CDR2 SYGVKD come from the germline V gene. This CDR3 has 15 amino acids. CDR3: CAINSWDRGADTQYF. In nucleotides, the CDR3 is TGTGCCATCAACTCATGGGACAGGGGGGCAGATACGCAGTATTTT.

The table lists this clonotype with a few counts. The gene calls are TRBV25-1 and TRBJ2-3; D unclear. This CDR3 region has 14 residues. The V gene lost 1 base and the J gene lost 4 bases, with 9 bases spanning the gap. Germline V CDR1 and CDR2: MGHDK, SYGVNS. DNA for the CDR3: TGTGCCAGCAGTGAATTTTCCCTATCAGATACGCAGTATTTT. Its translation: CASSEFSLSDTQYF.

This clonotype was seen at least ten times. The chain is built from TRBV5-1 and TRBJ1-1; a weak D match, TRBD1 (6 bases). The CDR3 extends over 16 amino acids. The V end was cut by 4 bases, the J end by 3 bases, with 19 bases between. Germline loops: CDR1 SGHRS, CDR2 YFSETQ. In DNA form, the CDR3 reads TGCGCCAGCAGCGGGCCTCATACAGGGTCACACACTGAAGCTTTCTTT. Its translation: CASSGPHTGSHTEAFF. Drawing the rest from reference TRBV5-1 and TRBJ1-1, the complete variable domain is KAGVTQTPRYLIKTRGQQVTLSCSPISGHRSVSWYQQTPGQGLQFLFEYFSETQRNKGNFPGRFSGRQFSNSRSEMNVSTLELGDSALYLCASSGPHTGSHTEAFFGQGTRLTVV.

The chain recombines TRBV5-1 with TRBJ2-7; TRBD2 agrees at 9 bases. Germline V gene lookup returns CDR1 SGHRS and CDR2 YFSETQ. With 2 bases clipped from V and 3 bases from J, the junction kept 3 bases outside the gene matches. The CDR3 extends over 14 amino acids. The CDR3: CASSFGTSFYEQYF. As DNA, the CDR3 is TGCGCCAGCAGCTTCGGGACTAGCTTCTACGAGCAGTACTTC. The complete variable domain, with remaining parts taken from reference TRBV5-1 and TRBJ2-7, reads KAGVTQTPRYLIKTRGQQVTLSCSPISGHRSVSWYQQTPGQGLQFLFEYFSETQRNKGNFPGRFSGRQFSNSRSEMNVSTLELGDSALYLCASSFGTSFYEQYFGPGTRLTVT.

This sequence joins TRBV24-1 and TRBJ2-1; a possible D gene is TRBD2 (6 bases). V was cut by 1 base and J by 3 bases, with 12 bases left in between. The CDR3 spans 16 residues. Germline CDR1 and CDR2: KGHDR and SFDVKD. Here the CDR3 DNA reads TGTGCCACCAGTGATTTAGCGGCTAGCGACTACAATGAGCAGTTCTTC. It codes for CATSDLAASDYNEQFF.

This chain joins TRBV7-2 and TRBJ2-1; weak D call: TRBD2 (6 bases). Germline V CDR1 and CDR2: SGHTA, FQGNSA. The V end was cut by 3 bases, the J end by 4 bases, with 16 bases between. The CDR3 loop spans 16 amino acids. The CDR3 bases are TGTGCCAGCAGCTTCGTGCGGGGAGAGGTATACAATGAGCAGTTCTTC. This encodes CASSFVRGEVYNEQFF.

The chain carries TRBV10-3 and TRBJ2-3, with D tentatively TRBD1 (5 bases). This CDR3 is built from 11 residues. Trimming cost V 10 bases and J 4 bases, with 9 bases left between them. Germline assignment: CDR1 ENHRY and CDR2 SYGVKD. In DNA, the CDR3 is TGTGCCACAGGGCCTTCAGATACGCAGTATTTT. Its protein is CATGPSDTQYF.